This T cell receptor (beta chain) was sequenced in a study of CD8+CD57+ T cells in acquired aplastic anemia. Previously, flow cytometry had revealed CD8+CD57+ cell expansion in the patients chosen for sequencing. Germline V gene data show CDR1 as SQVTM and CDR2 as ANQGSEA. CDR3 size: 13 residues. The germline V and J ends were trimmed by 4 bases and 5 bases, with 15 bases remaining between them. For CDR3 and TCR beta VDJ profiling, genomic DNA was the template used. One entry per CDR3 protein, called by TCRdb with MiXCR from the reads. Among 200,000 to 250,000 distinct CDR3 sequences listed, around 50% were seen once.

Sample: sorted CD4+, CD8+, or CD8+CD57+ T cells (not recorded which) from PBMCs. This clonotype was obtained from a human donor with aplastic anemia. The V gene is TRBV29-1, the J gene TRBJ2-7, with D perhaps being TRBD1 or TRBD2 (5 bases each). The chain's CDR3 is CSVVGALHHEQYF. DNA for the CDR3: TGCAGCGTTGTCGGGGCCCTCCACCACGAGCAGTACTTC.